This TCR beta chain was sequenced in a study of blood T cell repertoires in COVID-19. Overall study: Both acute and convalescent COVID-19 samples were obtained from the United States, Italy and Spain.

V lost 5 bases and J lost 5; bases outside the gene matches: 8. CDR3 length equals 14 residues. Germline V gene data show CDR1 as LNHDA and CDR2 as SQIVND (reference sequence). Original data processing: Counts of nucleated cells, estimated from reference gene primer amplification, were obtained. Clones were read by immunoSEQ multiplex PCR, and TCRdb kept only the in-frame ones, dropping some. For V, J and clone size, that table is used; D and trimming come from the DNA. The top ten clones hold about 4.2% of a sample with 120,000 to 150,000 clones, more than 75% of them seen once. V gene TRBV19 combines with J gene TRBJ1-1; TRBD1 matches at 7 bases. The sample comprised peripheral blood. The TCR was taken from a woman older than 75 with acute or convalescent COVID-19. This chain's CDR3 is CASSSKTGSTEAFF. In DNA form, the CDR3 reads TGTGCCAGTAGTTCCAAGACAGGGAGTACTGAAGCTTTCTTT.